This T cell receptor beta chain came from a study of human T cells and chemical hapten exposure. Study-wide points: Unchanged with DPC sensitization were TCRs above 1 in 1000 frequency. Versus controls, expanded TCRs had significantly more large CDR3 similarity clusters.

TCRdb reprocessed the RACE reads with MiXCR, giving one entry per CDR3 protein. The repertoire holds approximately 120,000 distinct CDR3 sequences, about a tenth seen once, with approximately 2.8% in the top ten. The CDR3 runs to 16 residues. V was cut by 2 bases and J by 3 bases, with 13 bases left in between. This clonotype appeared a few times. What it binds is unknown. Time point noted: patch test 2, 6 weeks after DPC sensitization. Treatment in this sample: therapeutic diphenylcyclopropenone sensitization with weekly scalp DPC. The specimen comprised whole blood, sampled in connection with sensitization to the hapten diphenylcyclopropenone (DPC). V usage is TRBV12-3 or TRBV12-4 and J usage is TRBJ2-2; D is possibly TRBD1 (6 bases). The receptor was derived from a woman in her 40s with alopecia areata. Some clones in this sample may be carry-over from other donors' samples. CDR3 nucleotide sequence: TGTGCCAGCAGTTTAAGTGCAGGGGCCGACACCGGGGAGCTGTTTTTT. This sequence encodes CASSLSAGADTGELFF.